The clone carrying this T cell receptor (beta chain) was seen only once. V lost 5 bases and J lost 1, with 13 bases in between. The germline V gene encodes CDR1 SGHAT and CDR2 FQNNGV. The CDR3 length is 15 residues. Method: immunoSEQ multiplex PCR; TCRdb's copy keeps in-frame clones and lacks some. The sample includes about 86,000 clones, 87% of them seen just once. The data are from a study of blood T cell repertoires in COVID-19. The TCR sequence derives from a human donor in a cohort sampled during active COVID-19. Sequencing was carried out using peripheral blood. The chain employs TRBV11-2 and TRBJ2-3; D possibly corresponds to TRBD2 (6 bases). The chain's CDR3 is CASSLQLAGTDTQYF. CDR3 sequence (DNA): TGTGCCAGCAGCCTACAATTAGCGGGCACAGATACGCAGTATTTT.